This T cell receptor beta chain originates from a study of blood T cell repertoires in COVID-19. Across the whole study: The United States, Italy and Spain provided the acute and convalescent COVID-19 samples. Sources were T cells, B-cell-depleted T cells, or PBMCs; the material itself was cDNA or gDNA.

Original processing methods: From reference gene primer amplification, estimates of nucleated cell counts were derived. Sequencing used immunoSEQ multiplex PCR; TCRdb keeps in-frame clones, though not all of them. V and J calls and clone size are copied from that table; D and trimming were computed from the DNA. In the table there are roughly 150,000 clones, roughly 84% of which are singletons. V was clipped by 5 bases and J by 1 base, with 16 bases between them. The CDR3 consists of 16 residues. CDR1 and CDR2 from the germline V gene are LGHDT and YNNKEL (reference sequence). Sequenced input: peripheral blood. The TCR originated in a woman aged 45-65 years in a cohort sampled during active or convalescent COVID-19. The chain has TRBV3-1 (or the pseudogene TRBV3-2) and TRBJ2-3; perhaps TRBD2 as D (7 bases). The CDR3 coding sequence is TGTGCCAGCAGCTATCGCGGCGGGGGCCGCACAGATACGCAGTATTTT. The encoded protein is CASSYRGGGRTDTQYF.